One and the same sample provided the 19 T cell receptor beta chains below, sequenced in a study of T cell responses to AZD1222 COVID-19 vaccine (dated by TCRdb to the early 2020s). Receptor amplification or capture employed the immunoSEQ multiplex PCR assay. As stored in TCRdb, this immuneACCESS dataset retains in-frame rearrangements with V and J assigned. A fraction of the clones does not appear; measured against another copy, unresolved V genes explain less than half of the discrepancy, and the remainder lacks a known reason. In this sample the table shows some 200,000 clones, roughly 92% of which occur a single time. The leading ten clones occupy under 4% of the sample. The time point label on this specimen signifies: about 28 days (+/-7) after the second vaccine dose. The sequencing here drew on peripheral blood, taken 28 days after the second AZD1222 dose. These receptors were taken from an adult who received the AZD1222 COVID-19 vaccine.

This chain connects TRBV29-1 to TRBJ2-7; perhaps D is TRBD1 or TRBD2 (5 bases each). The CDR3 is 12 amino acids. The V gene lost 4 bases and the J gene lost 0 bases, with 7 bases spanning the gap. In germline, CDR1 is SQVTM, CDR2 ANQGSEA. The CDR3 sequence is CSVGGDSYEQYF. As DNA, the CDR3 is TGCAGCGTTGGAGGGGACTCCTACGAGCAGTACTTC.

This chain joins TRBV10-3 and TRBJ2-2, with D unresolved. Germline V gene data show CDR1 as ENHRY and CDR2 as SYGVKD. This CDR3 has 15 amino acids. V lost 2 bases and J lost 1, with 8 bases in between. Written as DNA, the CDR3 is TGTGCCATCAGTGAGGGCAGAGTGAACACCGGGGAGCTGTTTTTT. It yields the protein CAISEGRVNTGELFF.

The chain uses TRBV28 and TRBJ1-3; D might be TRBD1 (5 bases). Between the trimmed V and J ends, which lost 3 bases and 2 bases, there was a span of 23 bases. The CDR3 has 19 residues. CDR1 and CDR2 (germline): MDHEN, SYDVKM. In nucleotides, the CDR3 is TGTGCCAGCAGTTTTGGATCGGAAGGGAGGGGACTGCCTGGAAACACCATATATTTT. Its translation: CASSFGSEGRGLPGNTIYF. Using reference TRBV28 and TRBJ1-3 for the parts outside the CDR3, the full variable domain is DVKVTQSSRYLVKRTGEKVFLECVQDMDHENMFWYRQDPGLGLRLIYFSYDVKMKEKGDIPEGYSVSREKKERFSLILESASTNQTSMYLCASSFGSEGRGLPGNTIYFGEGSWLTVV.

The J gene is TRBJ2-5, the V gene TRBV24-1; D remains ambiguous. CDR3 length equals 13 residues. Germline CDR1 KGHDR, CDR2 SFDVKD. Trimming stripped 8 bases from V and 0 bases from J, with 9 bases between. The CDR3 nucleotides are TGTGCCACCATGTCCCCCGACCAAGAGACCCAGTACTTC. Encoded protein: CATMSPDQETQYF.

This chain connects TRBV6-1 to TRBJ1-1; a weak D match, TRBD1 (5 bases). The V end was cut by 2 bases, the J end by 1 base, with 11 bases between. The CDR3 loop spans 15 amino acids. The germline gives CDR1 MNHNS, CDR2 SASEGT. The CDR3: CASSEIRTQNTEAFF. The CDR3 DNA reads as TGTGCCAGCAGTGAAATTAGGACACAGAACACTGAAGCTTTCTTT.

This clone was seen only once. The chain has TRBV24-1 and TRBJ1-2, with D possibly matching TRBD1 (6 bases). Germline V CDR1 and CDR2: KGHDR, SFDVKD. Trimming pared 5 bases from V and 2 bases from J, leaving 14 bases between. CDR3 length equals 15 residues. Here the CDR3 DNA reads TGTGCCACCAGTGGGGTTGGGGGGGCGAACTATGGCTACACCTTC. Its protein product is CATSGVGGANYGYTF.

The chain has TRBV24-1 and TRBJ1-5, with a tentative D call TRBD1 (6 bases). The CDR3 has 14 amino acids. With 4 bases removed from V and 7 bases from J, the gap between germline ends came to 13 bases. Germline values: CDR1 KGHDR, CDR2 SFDVKD. The CDR3 bases are TGTGCCACCAGTGACCGCCCCAGGGGACAGCCCCAGCATTTT. This translates into CATSDRPRGQPQHF.

The gene calls are TRBV15 and TRBJ2-1; 8 bases align to TRBD2. V lost 1 base and J lost 2; bases outside the gene matches: 7. This CDR3 has 17 amino acids. CDR1 and CDR2 from the germline V gene are LNHNV and YYDKDF (reference sequence). For the CDR3, the DNA is TGTGCCACCAGCAGAGGCATCGGCGGGGGGACCTACAATGAGCAGTTCTTC. Encoded protein: CATSRGIGGGTYNEQFF.

V and J are TRBV6-5 and TRBJ1-1; D is ambiguous. V was pared by 6 bases and J by 1 base, with 12 bases between. This CDR3 contains 14 residues. Germline CDR1 MNHEY, CDR2 SVGAGI. The CDR3 region has the DNA TGTGCCAGCAGAAGCCCCAGGTCGAACACTGAAGCTTTCTTT. Protein product: CASRSPRSNTEAFF.

This clone was observed once. This rearrangement joins TRBV6-5 to TRBJ1-1; TRBD1 is a possible D gene (5 bases). The CDR3 runs to 15 residues. Germline V lookup: CDR1 MNHEY, CDR2 SVGAGI. V gave up 6 bases and J gave up 4 bases, with 18 bases separating them. The CDR3 protein is CASSSPGGRGTEAFF. The CDR3 bases are TGTGCCAGCAGCTCCCCAGGCGGGAGGGGCACTGAAGCTTTCTTT.

The sample holds a few counts of this clone. The chain has TRBV27 and TRBJ1-1; 8 bases fit TRBD1. Germline CDR1 is MNHEY and CDR2 is SMNVEV (reference sequence). The CDR3 is 12 amino acids. V lost 5 bases and J lost 4; bases outside the gene matches: 0. The CDR3 sequence: CASSQGATEAFF. CDR3 coding DNA: TGTGCCAGCAGTCAGGGGGCCACTGAAGCTTTCTTT.

V usage is TRBV10-1 and J usage is TRBJ1-1, with no clear D. The CDR3 has 12 amino acids. Germline-derived CDR1 and CDR2 are WNHNN and SYGVQD (reference sequence). V lost 4 bases to trimming and J lost 1 base, with 4 bases between them. The CDR3 reads CASSAANTEAFF. The CDR3 DNA reads TGCGCCAGCAGTGCAGCGAACACTGAAGCTTTCTTT.

The V and J genes are TRBV5-1 and TRBJ2-7; the D is unclear. This CDR3 has 16 amino acids. The germline V and J ends were trimmed by 1 base and 3 bases, with 17 bases remaining between them. In germline, CDR1 is SGHRS, CDR2 YFSETQ. The CDR3 DNA sequence: TGCGCCAGCAGCTTGAATCCAGTCCCCGTAAACTACGAGCAGTACTTC. This encodes CASSLNPVPVNYEQYF.

The chain recombines TRBV7-9 with TRBJ2-3; possibly TRBD2 for D (7 bases). Germline CDR1 and CDR2: SEHNR and FQNEAQ (reference sequence). V dropped 10 bases and J dropped 3 bases, with 14 bases sitting between them. CDR3 length: 13 amino acids. The CDR3 bases are TGTGCCACCTCGGGGGGCTGGACAGATACGCAGTATTTT. This translates into CATSGGWTDTQYF. Combining the CDR3 with reference TRBV7-9 and TRBJ2-3 gives the whole variable domain DTGVSQNPRHKITKRGQNVTFRCDPISEHNRLYWYRQTLGQGPEFLTYFQNEAQLEKSRLLSDRFSAERPKGSFSTLEIQRTEQGDSAMYLCATSGGWTDTQYFGPGTRLTVL.

This clone showed up just a few times. The chain joins TRBV19 to TRBJ2-1; TRBD2 might be the D (6 bases). The CDR3 totals 15 residues. Germline values: CDR1 LNHDA, CDR2 SQIVND (reference sequence). V was cut by 3 bases and J by 8 bases, with 17 bases left in between. The CDR3 protein is CASSIGGTPCDEQFF. CDR3 nucleotides: TGTGCCAGTAGTATCGGCGGGACCCCCTGCGATGAGCAGTTCTTC.

The J gene is TRBJ1-5, the V gene TRBV19; TRBD1 agrees at 8 bases. This CDR3 has 15 residues. The trim removed 1 base at V and 5 bases at J, leaving 4 bases unmatched. Germline CDR1 LNHDA, CDR2 SQIVND (reference sequence). CDR3 DNA sequence: TGTGCCAGTAGTATAGTGGCACAGGGGGATCAGCCCCAGCATTTT. Translating gives CASSIVAQGDQPQHF.

CDR3 protein: CASSSSAGEQFF. For the CDR3, the DNA is TGTGCCAGCAGTTCCTCCGCGGGGGAGCAGTTCTTC. V and J are TRBV6-6 and TRBJ2-1; possibly TRBD2 for D (6 bases). V lost 4 bases and J 10 bases, leaving 11 bases between the germline ends. The CDR3 is 12 residues long. The germline CDR1 and CDR2 sequences are MNHNY and SVGAGI (reference sequence).

The rearrangement links TRBV11-1 to TRBJ2-5; D is uncertain. The CDR3 has 14 amino acids. V shed 5 bases and J shed 3 bases, with 13 bases lying between them. Per the germline V gene, CDR1 is SGHAT and CDR2 is FQDESV (reference sequence). The DNA for the CDR3 is TGTGCCAGCAGCCCTCGGCCTAGGGAAGAGACCCAGTACTTC. The encoded protein is CASSPRPREETQYF.

The CDR3 DNA reads as TGCGCCAGCAGCCAAGCGGGAGGGACAGATACGCAGTATTTT. Translation gives CASSQAGGTDTQYF. The V call is TRBV4-3, the J call TRBJ2-3, with 8 bases fitting TRBD2. V shed 1 base and J 3 bases; nucleotides not matched to a gene: 0. The CDR3 consists of 14 residues. Germline V gene data show CDR1 as LGHNA and CDR2 as YSLEER.